This T cell receptor beta chain was captured in a study of blood T cell repertoires in COVID-19. Clones were sequenced by immunoSEQ multiplex PCR, and TCRdb holds only the in-frame ones, with some missing. The table records under 300,000 clones, around 87% of them present only once. Sequencing input: peripheral blood. This clonotype was obtained from a man between 60 and 75 years old who had recovered from COVID-19.

CDR3 nucleotide sequence: TGTGCCAGCTCGGAGGGACAGCTCTCTGGAAACACCATATATTTT. It translates to CASSEGQLSGNTIYF. The rearrangement links TRBV18 to TRBJ1-3; 7 bases match TRBD1. The V gene's germline CDR1 is KGHSH and CDR2 LQKENI. V lost 6 bases, J lost 0 bases, and 5 bases stayed unmatched. CDR3 length: 15 residues.